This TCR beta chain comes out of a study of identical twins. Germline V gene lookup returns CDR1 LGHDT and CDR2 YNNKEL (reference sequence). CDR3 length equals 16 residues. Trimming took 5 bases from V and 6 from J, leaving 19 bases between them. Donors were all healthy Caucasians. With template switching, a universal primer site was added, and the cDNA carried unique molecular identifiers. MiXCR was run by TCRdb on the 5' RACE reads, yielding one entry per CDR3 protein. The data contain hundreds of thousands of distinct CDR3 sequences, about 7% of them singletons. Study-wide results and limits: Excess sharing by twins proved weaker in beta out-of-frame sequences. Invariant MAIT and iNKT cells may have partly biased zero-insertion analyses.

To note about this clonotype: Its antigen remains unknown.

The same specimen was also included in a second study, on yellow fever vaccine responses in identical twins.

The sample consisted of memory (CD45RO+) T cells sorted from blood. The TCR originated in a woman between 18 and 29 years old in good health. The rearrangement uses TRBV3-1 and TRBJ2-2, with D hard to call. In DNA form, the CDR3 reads TGTGCCAGCAGCGCCCGCACCGGGCGTCAGGCCGGGGAGCTGTTTTTT. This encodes CASSARTGRQAGELFF.